The T cell receptor (beta chain) described here comes from a study of OX40 agonist ivuxolimab in advanced cancers. Study at large: Treatment of patients was with ivuxolimab, an agonistic anti-OX40 (CD134) antibody. The study's findings and limits: Some nonresponders also had low normalized T-cell clonal expansion.

Assay: immunoSEQ multiplex PCR; the TCRdb copy retains only in-frame clones and omits some. The table lists roughly 97,000 clones, around 85% of them singletons, with more than 5.5% in the top ten. Losses at the gene ends were 6 bases for V and 9 bases for J; bases not matched to a gene: 9. The CDR3 has 14 amino acids. Germline V lookup: CDR1 MGHRA, CDR2 YSYEKL. Concerning this clone: Its antigen is currently unknown.

The origin of this receptor is an adult with an advanced solid tumor such as melanoma, head and neck, liver or kidney cancer. The specimen comprised CD4+ or CD8+ T cells sorted from blood, sampled in a trial of the OX40 agonist ivuxolimab. The chain joins TRBV4-1 to TRBJ1-2; 11 positions match TRBD1. The CDR3 is CASRLGTGGSSYTF. CDR3 bases: TGCGCCAGCAGACTCGGGACAGGGGGTTCGAGCTACACCTTC.